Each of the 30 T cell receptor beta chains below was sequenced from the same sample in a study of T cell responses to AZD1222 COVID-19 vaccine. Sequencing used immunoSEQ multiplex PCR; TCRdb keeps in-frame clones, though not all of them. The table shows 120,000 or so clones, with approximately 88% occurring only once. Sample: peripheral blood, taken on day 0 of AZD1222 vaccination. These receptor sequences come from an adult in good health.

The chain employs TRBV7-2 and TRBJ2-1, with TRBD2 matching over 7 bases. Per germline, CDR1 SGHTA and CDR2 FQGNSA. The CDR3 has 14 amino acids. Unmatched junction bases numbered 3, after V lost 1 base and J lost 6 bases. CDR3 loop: CASSLGGRGNEQFF. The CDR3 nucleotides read TGTGCCAGCAGCTTAGGTGGGAGGGGCAATGAGCAGTTCTTC.

CDR3 coding DNA: TGTGCCAGCAGCTCTGCGATGGGACACTCCTACGAGCAGTACTTC. This codes for CASSSAMGHSYEQYF. This chain uses TRBV11-2 with TRBJ2-7, with D perhaps TRBD1 (6 bases). V dropped 4 bases and J dropped 0 bases, with 13 bases sitting between them. Germline CDR1 SGHAT, CDR2 FQNNGV. The CDR3 spans 15 residues.

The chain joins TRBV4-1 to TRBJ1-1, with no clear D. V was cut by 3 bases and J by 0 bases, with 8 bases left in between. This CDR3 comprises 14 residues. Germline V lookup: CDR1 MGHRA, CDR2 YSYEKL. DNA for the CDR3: TGCGCCAGCAGCCAGTGGCATATGAACACTGAAGCTTTCTTT. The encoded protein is CASSQWHMNTEAFF.

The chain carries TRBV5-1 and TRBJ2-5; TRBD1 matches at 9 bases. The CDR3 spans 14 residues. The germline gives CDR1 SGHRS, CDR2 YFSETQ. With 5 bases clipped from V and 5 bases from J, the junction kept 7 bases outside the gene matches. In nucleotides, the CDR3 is TGCGCCAGCAGGGCCGGGACAGGGTGGGAGACCCAGTACTTC. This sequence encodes CASRAGTGWETQYF.

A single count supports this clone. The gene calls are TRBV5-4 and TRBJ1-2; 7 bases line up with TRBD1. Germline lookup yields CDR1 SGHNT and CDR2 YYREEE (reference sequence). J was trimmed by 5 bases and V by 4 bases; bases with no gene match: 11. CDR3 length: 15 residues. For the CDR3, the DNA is TGTGCCAGCAGCAACGCGGACAGGAAATCGTATGGCTACACCTTC. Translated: CASSNADRKSYGYTF.

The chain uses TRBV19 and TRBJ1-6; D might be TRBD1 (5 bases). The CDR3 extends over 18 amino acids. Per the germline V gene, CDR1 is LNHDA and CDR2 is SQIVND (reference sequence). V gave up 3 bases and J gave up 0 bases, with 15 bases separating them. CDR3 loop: CASSIAIRGSSYNSPLHF. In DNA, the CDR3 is TGTGCCAGTAGTATCGCGATAAGGGGAAGCTCCTATAATTCACCCCTCCACTTT.

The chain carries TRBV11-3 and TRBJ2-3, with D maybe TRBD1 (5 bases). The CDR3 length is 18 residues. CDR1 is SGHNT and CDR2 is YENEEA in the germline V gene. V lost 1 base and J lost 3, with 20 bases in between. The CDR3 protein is CASSLGTPRVADTDTQYF. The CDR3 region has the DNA TGTGCCAGCAGCTTAGGTACTCCCAGGGTTGCAGATACAGATACGCAGTATTTT.

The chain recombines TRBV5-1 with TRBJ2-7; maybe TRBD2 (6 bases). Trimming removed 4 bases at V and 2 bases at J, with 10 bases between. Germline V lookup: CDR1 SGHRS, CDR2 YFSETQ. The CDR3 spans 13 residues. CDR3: CASSEAGPYEQYF. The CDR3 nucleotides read TGCGCCAGCAGCGAGGCGGGACCCTACGAGCAGTACTTC.

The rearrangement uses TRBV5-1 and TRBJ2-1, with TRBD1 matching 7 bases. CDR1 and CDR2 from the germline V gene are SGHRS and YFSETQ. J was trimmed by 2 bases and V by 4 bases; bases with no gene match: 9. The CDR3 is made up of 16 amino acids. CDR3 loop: CASSNNLQGAYNEQFF. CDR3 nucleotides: TGCGCCAGCAGCAACAATTTGCAGGGGGCCTACAATGAGCAGTTCTTC.

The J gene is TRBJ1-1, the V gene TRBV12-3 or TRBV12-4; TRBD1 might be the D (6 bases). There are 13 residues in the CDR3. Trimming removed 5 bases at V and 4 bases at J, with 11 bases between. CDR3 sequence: CASSIGQSTEAFF. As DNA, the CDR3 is TGTGCCAGCAGTATTGGACAGAGCACTGAAGCTTTCTTT.

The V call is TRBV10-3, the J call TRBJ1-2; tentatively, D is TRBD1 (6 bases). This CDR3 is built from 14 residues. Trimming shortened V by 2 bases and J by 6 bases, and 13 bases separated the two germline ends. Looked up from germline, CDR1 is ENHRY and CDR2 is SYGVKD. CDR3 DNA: TGTGCCATCAGTGAGAAGTGGGACACCGATGGCTACACCTTC. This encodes CAISEKWDTDGYTF.

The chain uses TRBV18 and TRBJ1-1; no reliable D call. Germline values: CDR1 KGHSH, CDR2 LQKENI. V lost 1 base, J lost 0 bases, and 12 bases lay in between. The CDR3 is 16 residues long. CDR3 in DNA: TGTGCCAGCTCACCACGGAGGGCCTCAATGAACACTGAAGCTTTCTTT. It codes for CASSPRRASMNTEAFF.

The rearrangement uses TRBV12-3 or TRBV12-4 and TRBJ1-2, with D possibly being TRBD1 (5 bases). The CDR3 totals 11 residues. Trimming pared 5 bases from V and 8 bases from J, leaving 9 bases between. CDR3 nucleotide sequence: TGTGCCAGCAGTCTCAGGGACGGCTACACCTTC. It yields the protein CASSLRDGYTF.

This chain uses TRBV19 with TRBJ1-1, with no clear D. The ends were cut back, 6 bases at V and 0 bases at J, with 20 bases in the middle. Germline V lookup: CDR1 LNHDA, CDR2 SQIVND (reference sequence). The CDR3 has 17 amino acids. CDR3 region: CASSQRAPPYMNTEAFF. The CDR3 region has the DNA TGTGCCAGTAGCCAACGGGCTCCACCTTATATGAACACTGAAGCTTTCTTT.

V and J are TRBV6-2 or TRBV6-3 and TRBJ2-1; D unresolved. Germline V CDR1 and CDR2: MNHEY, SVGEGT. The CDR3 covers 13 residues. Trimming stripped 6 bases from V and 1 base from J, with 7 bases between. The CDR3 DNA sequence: TGTGCCAGCAGCGGCGTATCCTACAATGAGCAGTTCTTC. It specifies CASSGVSYNEQFF.

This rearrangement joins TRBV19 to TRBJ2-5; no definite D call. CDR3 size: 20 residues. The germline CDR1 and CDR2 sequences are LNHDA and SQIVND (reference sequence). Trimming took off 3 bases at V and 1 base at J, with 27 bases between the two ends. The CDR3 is CASSIGLFRTGRPAQETQYF. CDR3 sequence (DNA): TGTGCCAGTAGTATTGGTTTATTTCGTACTGGCAGGCCGGCCCAAGAGACCCAGTACTTC.

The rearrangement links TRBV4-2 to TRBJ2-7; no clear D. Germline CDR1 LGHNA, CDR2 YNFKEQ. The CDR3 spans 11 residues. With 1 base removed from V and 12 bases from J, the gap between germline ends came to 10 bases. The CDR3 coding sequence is TGTGCCAGCAGCCAAGGTAAACGTACGTACTTC. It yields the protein CASSQGKRTYF.

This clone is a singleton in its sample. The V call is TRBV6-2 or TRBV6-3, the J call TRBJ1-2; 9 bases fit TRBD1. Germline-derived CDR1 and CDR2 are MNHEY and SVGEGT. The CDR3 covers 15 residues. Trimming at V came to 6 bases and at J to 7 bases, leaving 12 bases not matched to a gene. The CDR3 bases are TGTGCCAGCAGCTCCGGGACAGGGACTTACAGTGGCTACACCTTC. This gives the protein CASSSGTGTYSGYTF.

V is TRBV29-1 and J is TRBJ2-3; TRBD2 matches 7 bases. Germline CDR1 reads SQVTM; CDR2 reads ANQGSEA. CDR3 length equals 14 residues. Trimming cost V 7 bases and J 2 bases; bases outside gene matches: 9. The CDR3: CSASAGELTDTQYF. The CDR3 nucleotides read TGCAGCGCGTCGGCGGGGGAGCTCACAGATACGCAGTATTTT.

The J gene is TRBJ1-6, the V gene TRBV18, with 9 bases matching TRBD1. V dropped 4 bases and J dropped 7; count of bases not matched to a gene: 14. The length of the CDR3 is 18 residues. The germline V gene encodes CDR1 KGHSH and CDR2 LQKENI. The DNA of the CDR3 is TGTGCCAGCTCACTATCTCGGCTAGGACAGGGGACAAATTCACCCCTCCACTTT. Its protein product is CASSLSRLGQGTNSPLHF.

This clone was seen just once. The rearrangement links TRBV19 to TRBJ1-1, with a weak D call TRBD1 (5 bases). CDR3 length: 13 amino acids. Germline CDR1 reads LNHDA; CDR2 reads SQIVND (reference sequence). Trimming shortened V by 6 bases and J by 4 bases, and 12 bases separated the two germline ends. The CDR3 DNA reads TGTGCCAGTAGACGGGGACCGAGCACTGAAGCTTTCTTT. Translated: CASRRGPSTEAFF.

The CDR3 DNA sequence: TGTGCCAGCAGAGCCGACAGGGCTAGCTCCTACGAGCAGTACTTC. Residues: CASRADRASSYEQYF. The rearrangement links TRBV28 to TRBJ2-7; TRBD1 matches 7 bases. Germline values: CDR1 MDHEN, CDR2 SYDVKM. This CDR3 has 15 residues. The trim removed 6 bases at V and 0 bases at J, leaving 8 bases unmatched.

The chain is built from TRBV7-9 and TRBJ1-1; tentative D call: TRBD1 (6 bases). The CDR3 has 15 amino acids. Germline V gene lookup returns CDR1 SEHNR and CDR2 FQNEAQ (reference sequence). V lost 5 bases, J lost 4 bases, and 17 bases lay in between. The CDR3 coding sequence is TGTGCCAGCAGCGCCGGCGTGGGGGGCTTCACTGAAGCTTTCTTT. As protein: CASSAGVGGFTEAFF.

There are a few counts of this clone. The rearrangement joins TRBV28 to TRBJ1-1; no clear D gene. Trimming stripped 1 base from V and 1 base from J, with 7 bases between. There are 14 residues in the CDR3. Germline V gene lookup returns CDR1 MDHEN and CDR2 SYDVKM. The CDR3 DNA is TGTGCCAGCAGTTTATTCACGGAGAACACTGAAGCTTTCTTT. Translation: CASSLFTENTEAFF. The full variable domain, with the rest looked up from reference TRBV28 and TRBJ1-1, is DVKVTQSSRYLVKRTGEKVFLECVQDMDHENMFWYRQDPGLGLRLIYFSYDVKMKEKGDIPEGYSVSREKKERFSLILESASTNQTSMYLCASSLFTENTEAFFGQGTRLTVV.

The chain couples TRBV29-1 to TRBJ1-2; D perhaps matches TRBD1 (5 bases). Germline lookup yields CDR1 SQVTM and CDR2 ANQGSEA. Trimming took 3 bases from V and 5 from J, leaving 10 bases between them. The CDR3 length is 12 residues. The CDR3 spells CSVDREGYGYTF. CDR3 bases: TGCAGCGTTGACAGGGAGGGTTATGGCTACACCTTC.

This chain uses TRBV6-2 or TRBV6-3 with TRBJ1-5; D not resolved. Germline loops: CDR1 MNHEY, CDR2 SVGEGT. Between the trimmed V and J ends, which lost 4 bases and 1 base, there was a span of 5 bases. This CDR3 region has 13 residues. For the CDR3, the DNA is TGTGCCAGCAGTTTCGCAAGCAATCAGCCCCAGCATTTT. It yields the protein CASSFASNQPQHF.

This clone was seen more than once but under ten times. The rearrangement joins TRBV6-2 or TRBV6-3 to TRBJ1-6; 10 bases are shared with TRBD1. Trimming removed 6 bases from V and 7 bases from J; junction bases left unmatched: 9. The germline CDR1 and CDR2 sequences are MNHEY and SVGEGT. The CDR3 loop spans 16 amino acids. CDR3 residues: CASRPRQGASNSPLHF. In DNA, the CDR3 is TGTGCCAGCAGACCTCGACAGGGGGCGAGCAATTCACCCCTCCACTTT.

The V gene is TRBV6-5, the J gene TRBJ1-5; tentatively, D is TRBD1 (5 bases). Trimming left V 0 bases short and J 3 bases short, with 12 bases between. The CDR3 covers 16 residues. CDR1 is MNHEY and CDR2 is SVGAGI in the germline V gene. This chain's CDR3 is CASSYSWQGLNQPQHF. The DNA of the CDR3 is TGTGCCAGCAGTTACTCATGGCAGGGCCTCAATCAGCCCCAGCATTTT.

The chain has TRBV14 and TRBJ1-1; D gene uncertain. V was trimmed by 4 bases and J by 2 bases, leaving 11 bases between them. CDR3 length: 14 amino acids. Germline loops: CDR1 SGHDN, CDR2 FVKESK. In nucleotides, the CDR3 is TGTGCCAGCAGCCCGATAGGAGGAAACACTGAAGCTTTCTTT. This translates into CASSPIGGNTEAFF. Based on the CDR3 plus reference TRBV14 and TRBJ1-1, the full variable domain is EAGVTQFPSHSVIEKGQTVTLRCDPISGHDNLYWYRRVMGKEIKFLLHFVKESKQDESGMPNNRFLAERTGGTYSTLKVQPAELEDSGVYFCASSPIGGNTEAFFGQGTRLTVV.

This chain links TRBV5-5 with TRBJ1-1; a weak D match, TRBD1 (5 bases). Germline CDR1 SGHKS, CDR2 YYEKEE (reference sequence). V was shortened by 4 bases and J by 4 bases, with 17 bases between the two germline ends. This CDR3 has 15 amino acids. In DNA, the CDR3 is TGTGCCAGCAGCGCAAACGGGGGAGTAGGCACTGAAGCTTTCTTT. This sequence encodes CASSANGGVGTEAFF.